This T cell receptor beta chain emerged from a study of Graves' ophthalmopathy and Graves' hyperthyroidism. Across the whole study: The blood sample was drawn at first diagnosis and before any treatment. Points from the study as a whole: Ophthalmopathy progression prediction by the model yielded a sensitivity of 55% to 71% and a specificity of 72.22%. Appearing in blood as well were most expanded thyroid clonotypes above 0.001 frequency.

This clonotype was detected many times. Its matching antigen is unknown. RNA transcripts served as template for amplifying TCR beta CDR3 sequences. The workflow started with a first-round RT-PCR run with HTBI primers and then moved on to a second-round multiplex PCR. TCRdb ran MiXCR on the multiplex PCR reads and lists one entry per CDR3 protein. The table has about 740,000 distinct CDR3 sequences, 40% seen once. The CDR3 is 12 amino acids. V lost 7 bases and J 2 bases, leaving 8 bases between the germline ends. CDR1 and CDR2 from the germline V gene are MGHDK and SYGVNS. The sequenced material came from peripheral blood. This receptor was taken from an adult man with Graves' ophthalmopathy. V is TRBV25-1 and J is TRBJ2-5; possible D gene TRBD1, 6 bases. The CDR3 sequence is CASNRDQETQYF. As DNA, the CDR3 is TGTGCCAGCAACAGGGATCAAGAGACCCAGTACTTC.